This is a list of T cell receptor beta chains from one sample in a study of Ad26.COV2.S vaccination and SARS-CoV-2 variants. The method was immunoSEQ multiplex PCR; TCRdb's version includes in-frame clones alone and lacks a portion of them. The sample carries some 330,000 clones, roughly 88% recorded once. Material: peripheral blood, obtained in a trial of Ad26.COV2.S vaccine versus placebo. Receptors originate from a person between 18 and 65 years old who received the Ad26.COV2.S COVID-19 vaccine or a placebo. Both conserved end residues are part of each CDR3. The order of the fields is J gene, CDR3 length, D gene, clone size, V gene, CDR3 DNA, CDR3 protein. The D gene is left open where the match is weak. Clone size, where shown, is once, few, many, or a class for clones that have expanded.

>TRBJ1-4|14|-|-|TRBV3-1/TRBV3-2
TGTGCCAGCAGCCCTTCTTGGACTAATGAAAAACTGTTTTTT
CASSPSWTNEKLFF
>TRBJ1-1|15|-|-|TRBV6-1
TGTGCCAGCAGTGAATTAGGTACAGGAGACACTGAAGCTTTCTTT
CASSELGTGDTEAFF
>TRBJ1-3|16|TRBD1|-|TRBV7-2
TGTGCCAGCAGCTTAGCGCTGACAGGGAGGGGAAACACCATATATTTT
CASSLALTGRGNTIYF
>TRBJ2-2|14|-|-|TRBV11-2
TGTGCCAGCAGCTTAGGGCAGGGACCCGGGGAGCTGTTTTTT
CASSLGQGPGELFF
>TRBJ1-6|17|TRBD1|-|TRBV27
TGTGCCAGCAGTACCTGGACAGGTTTTGAATTCGTTTCACCCCTCCACTTT
CASSTWTGFEFVSPLHF
>TRBJ1-2|12|-|medium-sized|TRBV12-3/TRBV12-4
TGTGCCAGCAGTCGGGACGGCTATGGCTACACCTTC
CASSRDGYGYTF
>TRBJ2-2|15|-|-|TRBV4-3
TGCGCCAGCAGCCTTATCCTGGGGGTAGAGGGGGAGCTGTTTTTT
CASSLILGVEGELFF
>TRBJ2-5|13|-|-|TRBV15
TGTGCCACCAGCAGAGTAGAGTGGGAGACCCAGTACTTC
CATSRVEWETQYF
>TRBJ2-3|16|-|-|TRBV6-2/TRBV6-3
TGTGCCAGCAGTTACGAGCTCAGGAGGTTCCCAGATACGCAGTATTTT
CASSYELRRFPDTQYF
>TRBJ1-3|15|-|-|TRBV18
TGTGCCAGCTCCCCGGGGGAGAGCTCTGGAAACACCATATATTTT
CASSPGESSGNTIYF
>TRBJ2-4|14|-|-|TRBV3-1/TRBV3-2
TGTGCCAGCAGCCTTACCGAGGGCAAAAACATTCAGTACTTC
CASSLTEGKNIQYF
>TRBJ2-5|11|-|-|TRBV20-1
TGCAGTGCTATACTAGGGGAGACCCAGTACTTC
CSAILGETQYF
>TRBJ1-4|12|-|-|TRBV29-1
TGCAGCGTCGGTGGGTCTAATGAAAAACTGTTTTTT
CSVGGSNEKLFF
>TRBJ2-2|14|-|-|TRBV24-1
TGTGCCACCAGTGATGGAGGGCGCCCCGGGGAGCTGTTTTTT
CATSDGGRPGELFF
>TRBJ1-2|15|-|-|TRBV30
TGTGCCTGGAGTGTCCCCAGGGGCGGTAACTATGGCTACACCTTC
CAWSVPRGGNYGYTF
>TRBJ2-3|15|-|-|TRBV5-1
TGCGCCAGCAGCTTGGGGGGTCCTAGCACAGATACGCAGTATTTT
CASSLGGPSTDTQYF
>TRBJ2-1|17|TRBD2|once|TRBV7-6
TGTGCCAGCAGCTACTCCACCGGGACTAGCTCCTTCGGTGAGCAGTTCTTC
CASSYSTGTSSFGEQFF
>TRBJ2-5|13|-|-|TRBV12-3/TRBV12-4
TGTGCCAGCAGGGACACGTACCAAGAGACCCAGTACTTC
CASRDTYQETQYF
>TRBJ2-1|17|TRBD2|-|TRBV4-2
TGTGCCAGCAGCCAAGCCGGGGACGGGAGGAGCTACAATGAGCAGTTCTTC
CASSQAGDGRSYNEQFF
>TRBJ1-1|16|TRBD1|-|TRBV18
TGTGCCAGCTCACCACCGACAGGGGGGATGAACACTGAAGCTTTCTTT
CASSPPTGGMNTEAFF
>TRBJ1-1|13|TRBD1|-|TRBV29-1
TGCAGCACCACCCCCGACAGGGGCACTGAAGCTTTCTTT
CSTTPDRGTEAFF
>TRBJ1-2|16|TRBD1|-|TRBV9
TGTGCCAGCAGCGTAGCCGGGACAGGAAACTACTATGGCTACACCTTC
CASSVAGTGNYYGYTF
>TRBJ2-2|20|TRBD2|-|TRBV4-1
TGCGCCAGCAGCCAAGAATACGCCCTAGCGGGGGGGCCGGGCACCGGGGAGCTGTTTTTT
CASSQEYALAGGPGTGELFF
>TRBJ1-2|16|-|-|TRBV6-5
TGTGCCAGCAGTTACTTGCGACTCCCCCCTGGGTATGGCTACACCTTC
CASSYLRLPPGYGYTF
>TRBJ2-5|14|-|-|TRBV4-1
TGCGCCAGCAGCCAATCAGGCCTCCAAGAGACCCAGTACTTC
CASSQSGLQETQYF
>TRBJ1-2|13|-|-|TRBV19
TGTGCCAGTAGTATTCGAGCAGGGGAAGGCTACACCTTC
CASSIRAGEGYTF
>TRBJ1-1|14|TRBD1|-|TRBV6-6
TGTGCCAGCAGTTATCCCGACAGGGACACTGAAGCTTTCTTT
CASSYPDRDTEAFF
>TRBJ2-3|11|TRBD2|-|TRBV27
TGTGCCAGCAGCGGGGGCGGGAGGGCTTATTTT
CASSGGGRAYF
>TRBJ1-6|12|-|-|TRBV11-2
TGTGCCAGCAGCTTAGGGGGGGCACCCCTCCACTTT
CASSLGGAPLHF
>TRBJ1-4|14|-|once|TRBV5-6
TGTGCCAGCAGCTTGAGGGGGTTTAATGAAAAACTGTTTTTT
CASSLRGFNEKLFF
>TRBJ2-3|15|TRBD2|few|TRBV5-1
TGCGCCAGCAGCCTAGCGGGAGGGCCAGTAGATACGCAGTATTTT
CASSLAGGPVDTQYF
>TRBJ2-7|13|-|-|TRBV9
TGTGCCAGCAGCGTCCGGGACGGCTACGAGCAGTACTTC
CASSVRDGYEQYF
>TRBJ2-2|13|-|-|TRBV27
TGTGCCAGCAGTTTATCCGACACCGGGGAGCTGTTTTTT
CASSLSDTGELFF
>TRBJ1-4|15|TRBD1|-|TRBV4-3
TGCGCCAGCAGCCAAGATTGGACAGGGCGAGAAAAACTGTTTTTT
CASSQDWTGREKLFF
>TRBJ1-5|15|-|-|TRBV19
TGTGCCAGTAGTACCGAGAGAGGGCGCAATCAGCCCCAGCATTTT
CASSTERGRNQPQHF
>TRBJ1-3|14|-|-|TRBV5-5
TGTGCCAGCAGCTTTGACTTCTCTGGAAACACCATATATTTT
CASSFDFSGNTIYF
>TRBJ1-1|17|TRBD1|many|TRBV28
TGTGCCAGCAGTCCCTCCTGGGGGGACAGGGGGAACACTGAAGCTTTCTTT
CASSPSWGDRGNTEAFF
>TRBJ2-3|17|-|-|TRBV27
TGTGCCAGCAGTTTCGCCGCGCCCCGGGTGACTCCCTATACGCAGTATTTT
CASSFAAPRVTPYTQYF
>TRBJ2-1|17|TRBD2|-|TRBV19
TGTGCCAGTAAGGAACTAGCGGAAAAAAGCTCCTACAATGAGCAGTTCTTC
CASKELAEKSSYNEQFF
>TRBJ1-1|14|-|-|TRBV5-6
TGTGCCAGCAGCCCGGGGACCGCTGGCACTGAAGCTTTCTTT
CASSPGTAGTEAFF
>TRBJ2-7|17|-|-|TRBV4-1
TGCGCCAGCAGCCAAGAACCCCCAAGGGGGTACTCCTACGAGCAGTACTTC
CASSQEPPRGYSYEQYF
>TRBJ1-1|15|-|-|TRBV6-4
TGTGCCAGCAGTGAATCGGCAGATATAAACACTGAAGCTTTCTTT
CASSESADINTEAFF
>TRBJ2-2|13|-|-|TRBV9
TGTGCCAGCGGTCAGACGAACACCGGGGAGCTGTTTTTT
CASGQTNTGELFF
>TRBJ2-3|16|TRBD2|few|TRBV6-2/TRBV6-3
TGTGCCAGCAGTTATGAGTTGCGGGGGTTCACAGATACGCAGTATTTT
CASSYELRGFTDTQYF
>TRBJ2-7|16|-|-|TRBV14
TGTGCCAGCAGCCAAGCCTTCAGTCGGGGGACCTACGAGCAGTACTTC
CASSQAFSRGTYEQYF
>TRBJ2-2|14|-|few|TRBV6-4
TGTGCCAGCAGTGATAGGACAAACACCGGGGAGCTGTTTTTT
CASSDRTNTGELFF
>TRBJ2-5|16|TRBD1|-|TRBV3-1/TRBV3-2
TGTGCCAGCAGCCGTGGGACAGGGGTTTCCCTAGAGACCCAGTACTTC
CASSRGTGVSLETQYF
>TRBJ1-2|13|-|-|TRBV9
TGTGCCAGCAGCGTCGGGTCCCCTTATGGCTACACCTTC
CASSVGSPYGYTF
>TRBJ2-7|12|-|-|TRBV3-1/TRBV3-2
TGTGCCAGCAGCCCTCTGGGGGGCGAGCAGTACTTC
CASSPLGGEQYF
>TRBJ2-3|15|-|-|TRBV5-1
TGCGCCAGCAGCTTACGAGGGGCTAGCACAGATACGCAGTATTTT
CASSLRGASTDTQYF
>TRBJ1-5|16|-|-|TRBV4-3
TGCGCCAGCAGCCAAAGTATAGGTCGAAGCAATCAGCCCCAGCATTTT
CASSQSIGRSNQPQHF
>TRBJ1-1|14|TRBD1|-|TRBV7-3
TGTGCCAGCAGCTTCCAGGGGGCCGACACTGAAGCTTTCTTT
CASSFQGADTEAFF
>TRBJ2-3|14|TRBD2|-|TRBV5-4
TGTGCCAGCAGCCCGGGACTAGCCACAGATACGCAGTATTTT
CASSPGLATDTQYF
>TRBJ1-3|13|TRBD1|-|TRBV4-3
TGCGCCAGCAGCCACAAATCTTTGGGGGGGACAGCTTTT
CASSHKSLGGTAF
>TRBJ1-2|15|TRBD1|few|TRBV4-2
TGTGCCAGCAGCCAAGTCGACGGGACAGCTGGGGGCTACACCTTC
CASSQVDGTAGGYTF
>TRBJ1-2|15|TRBD1|-|TRBV5-1
TGCGCCAGCAGAGGGACAAACAGGGGCGCCTATGGCTACACCTTC
CASRGTNRGAYGYTF
>TRBJ2-2|14|-|-|TRBV7-9
TGTGCCAGCAGCTTAGCGGGATCAACCGGGGAGCTGTTTTTT
CASSLAGSTGELFF
>TRBJ2-4|18|-|-|TRBV18
TGTGCCAGCTCCGAGACAGGACCGGGGGTAGGAGCCAAAAACATTCAGTACTTC
CASSETGPGVGAKNIQYF
>TRBJ1-5|15|TRBD1|-|TRBV19
TGTGCCAGTAGCACCGGGACAGGGGACTTTCAGCCCCAGCATTTT
CASSTGTGDFQPQHF